Shown below are 13 T cell receptor beta chains from a single sample sequenced in a study of cytomegalovirus exposure and HLA in healthy donors (dated 2017 in TCRdb). Library preparation used the immunoSEQ multiplex PCR assay. A mixture of 60 forward primers for TCR Vbeta segments and 13 reverse primers for TCR Jbeta segments was used in the multiplex PCR. In TCRdb, the immuneACCESS table is reduced to in-frame sequences with V and J assigned. These tables do not hold every clone; where another copy was compared, an unresolved V gene accounts for under half, and the others remain unexplained. The sample table contains some 130,000 clones; only one count was recorded for roughly three quarters of them. 2% to 2.5% of the sample is held by the ten biggest clonotypes. Sequenced material: PBMCs. The source of these receptors is a man aged 25-45 years in good health and CMV-seronegative.

The chain recombines TRBV10-3 with TRBJ2-7; D perhaps matches TRBD2 (6 bases). Per germline, CDR1 ENHRY and CDR2 SYGVKD. This CDR3 is built from 12 residues. V lost 6 bases and J lost 6, with 12 bases in between. The CDR3 sequence: CAISPGLFEQYF. CDR3 in DNA: TGTGCCATCAGCCCGGGACTTTTCGAGCAGTACTTC.

Details on this clone: At one end, the junction sequence differs from germline, possibly due to a read error. The gene calls are TRBV6-5 and TRBJ2-7; the match to TRBD1 covers 8 bases. The V gene's germline CDR1 is MNHEY and CDR2 SVGAGI. The CDR3 spans 14 residues. The CDR3 DNA sequence: TGTGCCAGCAGCCCCCCCCGGGACAGGAGGGAGGAGCACTTC. It yields the protein CASSPPRDRREEHF.

The chain uses TRBV10-2 and TRBJ2-5, with 8 bases lining up with TRBD2. With 8 bases clipped from V and 3 bases from J, the junction kept 5 bases outside the gene matches. The CDR3 length is 13 residues. CDR1 is WSHSY and CDR2 is SAAADI in the germline V gene. As DNA, the CDR3 is TGCGCCAGCGCAACCGGGGGGGAAGAGACCCAGTACTTC. Translation: CASATGGEETQYF.

This clone has a single count. One end of the junction is discordant with germline, which a read error may explain. This chain connects TRBV27 to TRBJ2-1, with 9 bases matching TRBD1. The germline gives CDR1 MNHEY, CDR2 SMNVEV (reference sequence). This CDR3 has 15 amino acids. This chain's CDR3 is CASSLSGQGNNEQFF. The CDR3 bases are TGTGCCAGCAGTCTATCGGGACAGGGAAACAATGAGCAGTTCTTC.

The V gene is TRBV6-5, the J gene TRBJ1-2; 7 nucleotides match TRBD1. The V segment lost 6 bases and the J segment 0 bases; nucleotides outside the gene matches: 4. Germline loops: CDR1 MNHEY, CDR2 SVGAGI. The CDR3 is 14 residues long. The CDR3 here is CASRQGGPNYGYTF. The CDR3, as DNA: TGTGCCAGCAGGCAGGGGGGTCCTAACTATGGCTACACCTTC.

The chain employs TRBV7-8 and TRBJ2-1, with 7 bases fitting TRBD2. The CDR3 loop spans 15 amino acids. V was clipped by 5 bases and J by 4 bases; unmatched bases: 8. CDR1 and CDR2 (germline): SGHVS, FQNEAQ. The CDR3, as DNA: TGTGCCAGCAGCGGCTTTAGCGGGCCTTACAATGAGCAGTTCTTC. It yields the protein CASSGFSGPYNEQFF. Full variable domain (outside the CDR3, taken from reference TRBV7-8 and TRBJ2-1): GAGVSQSPRYKVAKRGQDVALRCDPISGHVSLFWYQQALGQGPEFLTYFQNEAQLDKSGLPSDRFFAERPEGSVSTLKIQRTQQEDSAVYLCASSGFSGPYNEQFFGPGTRLTVL.

The V and J genes are TRBV12-5 and TRBJ1-1; 7 nucleotides agree with TRBD1. V shed 1 base, J shed 4 bases, and the junction held 3 bases outside the gene matches. The CDR3 sequence is 14 residues long. In germline, CDR1 is LGHNT, CDR2 FRNRAP. The CDR3 loop is CASGLGQGITEAFF. In nucleotides, the CDR3 is TGTGCTAGTGGTTTGGGACAGGGTATCACTGAAGCTTTCTTT. Supplemented by reference TRBV12-5 and TRBJ1-1, the full variable domain reads DARVTQTPRHKVTEMGQEVTMRCQPILGHNTVFWYRQTMMQGLELLAYFRNRAPLDDSGMPKDRFSAEMPDATLATLKIQPSEPRDSAVYFCASGLGQGITEAFFGQGTRLTVV.

The chain recombines TRBV25-1 with TRBJ1-4, with TRBD1 identical over 7 bases. CDR1 is MGHDK, CDR2 SYGVNS, per germline. Unmatched junction bases numbered 8, after V lost 5 bases and J lost 8 bases. The CDR3 is 14 amino acids. The CDR3 is CASSPGGFGEKLFF. The CDR3 coding sequence is TGTGCCAGCAGTCCAGGGGGGTTTGGAGAAAAACTGTTTTTT.

The table lists this clone with a few counts. This chain connects TRBV6-4 to TRBJ1-1, with D maybe TRBD1 (6 bases). V was cut by 5 bases and J by 0 bases, with 16 bases left in between. CDR3 size: 16 residues. CDR1 is MRHNA, CDR2 SNTAGT, per germline. The CDR3 DNA is TGTGCCAGCAGTTGGGGGCGCCAAATCATGAACACTGAAGCTTTCTTT. It specifies CASSWGRQIMNTEAFF.

This chain uses TRBV30 with TRBJ2-3; 9 bases are shared with TRBD2. Germline CDR1 and CDR2: GTSNPN and SVGIG (reference sequence). Trimming took 3 bases from V and 1 from J; bases not matched to a gene: 2. The CDR3 loop spans 14 amino acids. The CDR3 is CAWRASGGTDTQYF. In DNA, the CDR3 is TGTGCCTGGAGGGCTAGCGGGGGCACAGATACGCAGTATTTT.

This chain connects TRBV10-3 to TRBJ2-7; TRBD2 agrees at 9 bases. In germline, CDR1 is ENHRY, CDR2 SYGVKD. The CDR3 runs to 18 residues. The trim removed 6 bases at V and 5 bases at J, leaving 20 bases unmatched. The CDR3 reads CAISAGGGLAGGLNEQYF. The CDR3 DNA follows: TGTGCCATCAGCGCAGGGGGGGGACTTGCGGGAGGGCTGAACGAGCAGTACTTC.

This chain uses TRBV7-6 with TRBJ2-7, with TRBD2 identical over 7 bases. V dropped 1 base and J dropped 0; count of bases not matched to a gene: 3. The germline gives CDR1 SGHVS, CDR2 FNYEAQ. The CDR3 consists of 15 residues. In DNA form, the CDR3 reads TGTGCCAGCAGCTTAGAGCGGGATAGCTCCTACGAGCAGTACTTC. Its protein product is CASSLERDSSYEQYF. The full variable domain, completed using reference TRBV7-6 and TRBJ2-7, is GAGVSQSPRYKVTKRGQDVALRCDPISGHVSLYWYRQALGQGPEFLTYFNYEAQQDKSGLPNDRFSAERPEGSISTLTIQRTEQRDSAMYRCASSLERDSSYEQYFGPGTRLTVT.

This chain's CDR3 is CASSEVAGVNYEQYF. CDR3 nucleotides: TGTGCCAGCAGTGAAGTGGCGGGAGTTAACTACGAGCAGTACTTC. The chain combines TRBV6-1 with TRBJ2-7; 7 nucleotides line up with TRBD2. The germline V gene encodes CDR1 MNHNS and CDR2 SASEGT. This CDR3 region has 15 residues. With 1 base clipped from V and 3 bases from J, the junction kept 6 bases outside the gene matches.